This T cell receptor beta chain stems from a study of blood T cells in healthy people across ages. Whole-study context: Per two T cells, template switching captured roughly one barcoded beta molecule.

Healthy Caucasian individuals from Russia aged roughly 6 to 100 were enrolled as donors. Approximately 10 milliliters was the volume of peripheral blood drawn from each donor. The CDR3 has 15 residues. In germline, CDR1 is MNHEY, CDR2 SMNVEV (reference sequence). Using a J-beta primer mix together with a sample-barcoded 5' primer, a second PCR was run for about 7 to 12 cycles. TCRdb reprocessed the 5' RACE reads via MiXCR and lists one record per CDR3 protein. The table lists some 1.1 million distinct CDR3 sequences, roughly two fifths of them singletons. The study, taken as a whole, reports: Fewer expanded clones and more diversity marked long-lived versus aged donors.

With respect to this clonotype: Its antigen is not identified.

This sequence joins TRBV27 and TRBJ2-7, with 7 bases fitting TRBD2. TRBJ2-5 explains the end of the DNA better; the J call may be wrong. This clonotype was sampled from a man younger than 30 in good health. Material: blood. CDR3 nucleotides: TGTGCCAGCAGTTCTGGGGGAGGGAATTGGGAGACCCAGTACTTC. It specifies CASSSGGGNWETQYF.